Included here is one T cell receptor (beta chain) sequence, with context. No antigen is known for it. Researchers collected approximately 2.7 ml of blood per donor. Whole blood served as the source of total RNA, and no T cell sorting took place. This entry belongs to a study of monozygotic twins with inflammatory bowel disease. General study points: Among IBD patients, fewer clonotypes were shared with others than among healthy twins, especially with disease activity.

The TCR libraries each used total RNA (around 3,500 ng per library). TCRdb reprocessed the 5' RACE reads and keeps a single row for each CDR3 protein, giving no DNA. In total, the table holds more than 300,000 distinct CDR3 sequences. Sequenced input: blood. This clonotype was obtained from a human donor with ulcerative colitis or Crohn's disease, or a healthy co-twin of an affected twin (not recorded which).

CDR3 sequence reads: CASSLVHTSYEQYF. The chain carries TRBV7-2 and TRBJ2-7. This CDR3 is built from 14 residues. Germline-derived CDR1 and CDR2 are SGHTA and FQGNSA.